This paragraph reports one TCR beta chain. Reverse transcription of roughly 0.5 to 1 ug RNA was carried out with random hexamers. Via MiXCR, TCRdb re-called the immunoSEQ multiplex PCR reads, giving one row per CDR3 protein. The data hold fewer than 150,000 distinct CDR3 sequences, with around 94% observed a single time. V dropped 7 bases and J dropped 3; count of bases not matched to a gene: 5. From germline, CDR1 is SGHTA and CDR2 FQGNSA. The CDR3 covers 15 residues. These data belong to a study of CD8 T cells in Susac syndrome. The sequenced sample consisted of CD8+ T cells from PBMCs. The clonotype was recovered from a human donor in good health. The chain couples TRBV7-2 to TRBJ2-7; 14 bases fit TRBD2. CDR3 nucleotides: TGTGCCAGCACCCAAGGACTAGCGGGAGGCTACGAGCAGTACTTC. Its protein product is CASTQGLAGGYEQYF.